This T cell receptor (beta chain) was recovered during a study of cytotoxic CD8 clonotypes in ibrutinib-treated CLL. Measured with immunoSEQ multiplex PCR; TCRdb has only the in-frame clones, and not every one. Found here are approximately 190,000 clones, 79% of them singletons; the top ten hold 9.5% to 12%. Trimming shortened V by 9 bases and J by 4 bases, and 18 bases separated the two germline ends. Germline CDR1 SGHRS, CDR2 YFSETQ. The CDR3 length is 14 residues. V gene TRBV5-1 combines with J gene TRBJ2-3; D not certain. This sequence originates from a human donor with chronic lymphocytic leukemia. Material: PBMCs, obtained after 12 months of ibrutinib treatment. CDR3 amino acids: CATQMRPQADTQYF. The DNA for the CDR3 is TGCGCCACTCAAATGCGACCCCAAGCAGATACGCAGTATTTT.